Shown below are 30 T cell receptor beta chains from a single sample sequenced in a study of cytomegalovirus exposure and HLA in healthy donors. The assay was immunoSEQ multiplex PCR, and TCRdb's table has in-frame clones only and misses some. The sample carries 150,000 to 200,000 clones, about 90% recorded once. Input material: PBMCs. Source of these receptors: a woman aged 18-29 years in good health and CMV-seropositive.

This chain uses TRBV6-5 with TRBJ1-3, with 7 bases identical to TRBD1. Germline V gives CDR1 MNHEY, CDR2 SVGAGI. Trimming cost V 5 bases and J 0 bases; bases outside gene matches: 4. CDR3 length: 15 residues. CDR3 loop: CASSRQGVSGNTIYF. The CDR3 nucleotides read TGTGCCAGCAGTAGACAGGGAGTCTCTGGAAACACCATATATTTT.

V gene TRBV6-5 combines with J gene TRBJ2-6, with D perhaps TRBD1 (5 bases). Deletions cut 6 bases from V and 1 base from J, with 10 bases between. Germline CDR1 is MNHEY and CDR2 is SVGAGI. This CDR3 spans 15 amino acids. The CDR3 DNA sequence: TGTGCCAGCAGCTTACAGGTGTCTGGGGCCAACGTCCTGACTTTC. It encodes CASSLQVSGANVLTF.

The J gene is TRBJ1-2, the V gene TRBV5-4; 9 nucleotides agree with TRBD1. This CDR3 has 13 amino acids. The junction had 9 bases not matched to a gene; V was cut back by 7 bases and J by 8 bases. The V gene's germline CDR1 is SGHNT and CDR2 YYREEE (reference sequence). CDR3 nucleotide sequence: TGTGCCAGCCCGGACAGGGGCGGGGTAGGCTACACCTTC. Its protein product is CASPDRGGVGYTF.

The gene calls are TRBV6-1 and TRBJ2-1, with 7 bases fitting TRBD1. There are 15 residues in the CDR3. CDR1 and CDR2 from the germline V gene are MNHNS and SASEGT. Trimming at V came to 1 base and at J to 9 bases, leaving 9 bases not matched to a gene. This CDR3 is CASSEDDRETGEQFF. CDR3 nucleotide sequence: TGTGCCAGCAGTGAAGACGACAGGGAAACGGGTGAGCAGTTCTTC.

This clone has a single count. The chain has TRBV9 and TRBJ2-2, with 8 bases lining up with TRBD1. V dropped 4 bases and J dropped 2; count of bases not matched to a gene: 4. The CDR3 length is 15 residues. Germline CDR1 SGDLS, CDR2 YYNGEE. CDR3 sequence reads: CASSLGQGNTGELFF. The CDR3 DNA sequence: TGTGCCAGCAGCCTCGGACAGGGAAACACCGGGGAGCTGTTTTTT.

This sequence joins TRBV7-6 and TRBJ2-2, with 11 bases fitting TRBD2. The CDR3 sequence is 16 residues long. V shed 4 bases and J 4 bases; nucleotides not matched to a gene: 5. In germline, CDR1 is SGHVS, CDR2 FNYEAQ. The CDR3 reads CASSSLAGGITGELFF. Written as DNA, the CDR3 is TGTGCCAGCAGCTCGTTAGCGGGGGGGATCACCGGGGAGCTGTTTTTT.

The chain uses TRBV2 and TRBJ2-6, with 9 nucleotides matching TRBD1. CDR1 and CDR2 from the germline V gene are SNHLY and FYNNEI. The CDR3 has 17 amino acids. The trim removed 5 bases at V and 4 bases at J, leaving 9 bases unmatched. The CDR3, as DNA: TGTGCCAGCAGTCCCACAGGGGGCGGAAGAGGGGCCAACGTCCTGACTTTC. As protein: CASSPTGGGRGANVLTF.

This clone was observed once. The CDR3: CASSFGGLSETQYF. DNA of the CDR3: TGTGCCAGCAGTTTCGGGGGACTATCAGAGACCCAGTACTTC. V usage is TRBV25-1 and J usage is TRBJ2-5; TRBD2 matches 7 bases. This CDR3 spans 14 amino acids. Germline V gene sequence: CDR1 MGHDK, CDR2 SYGVNS. Losses at the gene ends were 5 bases for V and 4 bases for J; bases not matched to a gene: 7.

In nucleotides, the CDR3 is TGTGCCTGGAGTGTACAGCTCAACAGTAATTCACCCCTCCACTTT. This gives the protein CAWSVQLNSNSPLHF. The V call is TRBV30, the J call TRBJ1-6; D ambiguous. This CDR3 has 15 amino acids. Germline CDR1 is GTSNPN and CDR2 is SVGIG (reference sequence). Trimming took off 0 bases at V and 6 bases at J, with 12 bases between the two ends.

The genes are TRBV6-6 and TRBJ2-7; D uncertain. Germline assignment: CDR1 MNHNY and CDR2 SVGAGI (reference sequence). CDR3 size: 14 residues. V was pared by 0 bases and J by 3 bases, with 9 bases between. The DNA for the CDR3 is TGTGCCAGCAGTTACTCGGCTCGCAGCTACGAGCAGTACTTC. Residues: CASSYSARSYEQYF.

The J gene is TRBJ2-2, the V gene TRBV19; perhaps TRBD1 as D (6 bases). The germline V and J ends were trimmed by 2 bases and 6 bases, with 13 bases remaining between them. The CDR3 loop spans 15 amino acids. Germline V CDR1 and CDR2: LNHDA, SQIVND (reference sequence). The CDR3 DNA is TGTGCCAGTAGTATATATCTACAGGGCTCCGGGGAGCTGTTTTTT. Translated: CASSIYLQGSGELFF.

This rearrangement joins TRBV13 to TRBJ2-6, with D hard to call. Trimming removed 1 base at V and 1 base at J, with 2 bases between. Germline V lookup: CDR1 PRHDT, CDR2 FYEKMQ (reference sequence). The CDR3 sequence is 14 residues long. CDR3 coding DNA: TGTGCCAGCAGCTTAGCGTCTGGGGCCAACGTCCTGACTTTC. Translated: CASSLASGANVLTF.

This sequence joins TRBV18 and TRBJ1-2; D gene ambiguous. Trimming pared 0 bases from V and 8 bases from J, leaving 10 bases between. The CDR3 is 13 residues long. Germline lookup yields CDR1 KGHSH and CDR2 LQKENI. CDR3: CASSPPPTRGYTF. DNA of the CDR3: TGTGCCAGCTCACCACCCCCTACCCGGGGCTACACCTTC.

The chain joins TRBV10-2 to TRBJ2-7; TRBD1 matches at 11 bases. The CDR3 is 14 amino acids. The trim removed 6 bases at V and 3 bases at J, leaving 4 bases unmatched. Germline V gene sequence: CDR1 WSHSY, CDR2 SAAADI. CDR3 amino acids: CASRSGQGVYEQYF. For the CDR3, the DNA is TGCGCCAGCAGGTCGGGACAGGGGGTCTACGAGCAGTACTTC.

This chain uses TRBV5-1 with TRBJ2-3; tentatively, D is TRBD1 (6 bases). Trimming cost V 4 bases and J 0 bases, with 18 bases left between them. The CDR3 loop spans 17 amino acids. Germline CDR1 SGHRS, CDR2 YFSETQ. CDR3: CASSVPGGGSSTDTQYF. The CDR3 nucleotides read TGCGCCAGCAGCGTACCCGGTGGGGGCTCTAGCACAGATACGCAGTATTTT.

This sequence joins TRBV2 and TRBJ2-2, with D possibly matching TRBD2 (6 bases). Trimming removed 3 bases at V and 7 bases at J, with 6 bases between. Germline lookup yields CDR1 SNHLY and CDR2 FYNNEI. This CDR3 has 12 amino acids. The CDR3 protein is CASSEEGGELFF. The CDR3 coding sequence is TGTGCCAGCAGTGAGGAGGGCGGGGAGCTGTTTTTT.

The chain joins TRBV28 to TRBJ2-7; D perhaps matches TRBD1 (5 bases). V was cut by 2 bases and J by 3 bases, with 8 bases left in between. The CDR3 is made up of 13 amino acids. The germline V gene has CDR1 MDHEN and CDR2 SYDVKM. CDR3 protein: CASSLPGHYEQYF. The CDR3 nucleotides are TGTGCCAGCAGTTTACCAGGGCACTACGAGCAGTACTTC.

The V call is TRBV6-1, the J call TRBJ2-2; weak D call: TRBD1 (7 bases). Germline values: CDR1 MNHNS, CDR2 SASEGT. The CDR3 totals 15 residues. V was cut by 4 bases and J by 3 bases, with 12 bases left in between. CDR3 sequence: CASSVVRGDTGELFF. The CDR3 nucleotides read TGTGCCAGCAGTGTCGTCAGGGGGGACACCGGGGAGCTGTTTTTT.

Only a few counts were recorded for this clone. J is TRBJ2-7 and V is TRBV7-2; no reliable D call. The CDR3 has 11 amino acids. Germline V gives CDR1 SGHTA, CDR2 FQGNSA. V was shortened by 1 base and J by 5 bases, with 3 bases between the two germline ends. The CDR3 spells CASSLVNEQYF. CDR3 nucleotide sequence: TGTGCCAGCAGCTTAGTTAACGAGCAGTACTTC.

The chain uses TRBV7-9 and TRBJ2-7; TRBD2 aligns across 7 bases. Germline V gives CDR1 SEHNR, CDR2 FQNEAQ (reference sequence). V dropped 1 base and J dropped 4; count of bases not matched to a gene: 7. The CDR3 totals 15 residues. This chain's CDR3 is CASSLVQGGTYEQYF. CDR3 DNA sequence: TGTGCCAGCAGCTTAGTTCAGGGAGGGACTTACGAGCAGTACTTC.

The CDR3 protein is CASRAVTGGSYEQYF. The CDR3 DNA reads TGTGCCAGCAGGGCCGTAACGGGAGGGTCTTACGAGCAGTACTTC. The chain combines TRBV2 with TRBJ2-5, with 8 nucleotides matching TRBD2. With the DNA end fitting TRBJ2-7 better, the J assignment may be wrong. Germline V gene data show CDR1 as SNHLY and CDR2 as FYNNEI. The CDR3 consists of 15 residues.

This chain links TRBV15 with TRBJ1-5; weak D call: TRBD1 (6 bases). V gave up 2 bases and J gave up 6 bases, with 17 bases separating them. The CDR3 length is 16 residues. Germline CDR1 is LNHNV and CDR2 is YYDKDF (reference sequence). CDR3 loop: CATSRKGPGASQPQHF. The DNA for the CDR3 is TGTGCCACCAGCAGAAAAGGGCCAGGGGCGAGTCAGCCCCAGCATTTT.

The chain recombines TRBV5-1 with TRBJ1-6; D perhaps matches TRBD1 (6 bases). The V and J ends lost 2 bases and 7 bases respectively, with 16 bases between them. Germline loops: CDR1 SGHRS, CDR2 YFSETQ. The CDR3 extends over 16 amino acids. The CDR3 reads CASSLQPGGPNSPLHF. CDR3 DNA sequence: TGCGCCAGCAGCTTACAACCGGGGGGGCCCAATTCACCCCTCCACTTT.

CDR3 sequence reads: CASRKEVGSQETQYF. Here the CDR3 DNA reads TGTGCCAGCAGAAAAGAGGTCGGCAGCCAAGAGACCCAGTACTTC. The V and J genes are TRBV7-9 and TRBJ2-5; the D is unclear. Trimming pared 6 bases from V and 1 base from J, leaving 15 bases between. Germline loops: CDR1 SEHNR, CDR2 FQNEAQ (reference sequence). The CDR3 loop spans 15 amino acids.

The CDR3 bases are TGTGCCAGCAGTTTACTAGCGGGAGGGTTCTCTGGGGCCAACGTCCTGACTTTC. Encoded protein: CASSLLAGGFSGANVLTF. The chain links TRBV28 to TRBJ2-6; TRBD2 agrees at 12 bases. Trimming removed 2 bases from V and 0 bases from J; junction bases left unmatched: 2. Per the germline V gene, CDR1 is MDHEN and CDR2 is SYDVKM. The CDR3 spans 18 residues.

V usage is TRBV28 and J usage is TRBJ1-1, with TRBD1 matching over 8 bases. This CDR3 has 14 residues. Germline CDR1 and CDR2: MDHEN and SYDVKM. The ends lost 5 bases at V and 3 bases at J; junction bases unmatched: 5. CDR3 nucleotides: TGTGCCAGCAGTGTGGACAGGGAGCACACTGAAGCTTTCTTT. Residues: CASSVDREHTEAFF.

The V and J genes are TRBV6-5 and TRBJ2-5; TRBD2 matches 7 bases. V trimming: 1 base; J trimming: 3 bases; junction bases outside the gene matches: 2. The germline V gene encodes CDR1 MNHEY and CDR2 SVGAGI. The CDR3 is 14 amino acids. The CDR3 DNA reads TGTGCCAGCAGTTACTGGGCGGGAGAAGAGACCCAGTACTTC. Translating it yields CASSYWAGEETQYF.

This chain links TRBV6-1 with TRBJ2-3; weak D call: TRBD1 (5 bases). Per germline, CDR1 MNHNS and CDR2 SASEGT. Trimming removed 4 bases at V and 0 bases at J, with 11 bases between. The CDR3 is 15 amino acids. The CDR3 DNA reads as TGTGCCAGCAGTGGCCCAGGGTCTAGCACAGATACGCAGTATTTT. Translating it yields CASSGPGSSTDTQYF.

The chain joins TRBV10-1 to TRBJ2-3, with TRBD2 identical over 8 bases. The CDR3 contains 16 residues. V dropped 6 bases and J dropped 6; count of bases not matched to a gene: 14. From germline, CDR1 is WNHNN and CDR2 SYGVQD (reference sequence). The CDR3 spells CASSSVSGGLRDTQYF. The CDR3 coding sequence is TGCGCCAGCAGCAGTGTGAGCGGGGGCCTGAGGGATACGCAGTATTTT.

The chain carries TRBV19 and TRBJ1-5; a weak D match, TRBD1 (6 bases). This CDR3 is 15 amino acids long. The ends were cut back, 5 bases at V and 0 bases at J, with 11 bases in the middle. Per the germline V gene, CDR1 is LNHDA and CDR2 is SQIVND (reference sequence). CDR3 protein: CASSPTGSSNQPQHF. The CDR3 nucleotides read TGTGCCAGTAGTCCCACAGGGAGTAGCAATCAGCCCCAGCATTTT.